This TCR beta chain appears in the sequencing data of a study of human T cells and chemical hapten exposure. About the research overall: Patients were mainly female, each with alopecia areata, totalis or universalis. Per-sample TCR yield variation was attributed mainly to small pooled library volume differences.

Time point defined: pre-sensitization, week 0. This sample's treatment: therapeutic diphenylcyclopropenone sensitization with weekly scalp DPC. Blood draws came first, before each patch test. The CDR3 loop spans 13 amino acids. V lost 5 bases and J lost 7, with 12 bases in between. The V gene's germline CDR1 is MNHEY and CDR2 SVGEGT. This clonotype was found many times. Library construction involved attaching unique molecular identifiers to individual cDNA molecules, which allowed quantitative, reproducible TCR counting. Via MiXCR, TCRdb re-called the RACE reads, giving one row per CDR3 protein. In the table there are under 300,000 distinct CDR3 sequences, 7% to 10% of which are singletons.

The clonotype comes from a woman between 40 and 55 years old with alopecia areata. Some clones in this sample may be carry-over from other donors' samples. Sequencing used whole blood, obtained in connection with sensitization to the hapten diphenylcyclopropenone (DPC). The V and J genes are TRBV6-2 or TRBV6-3 and TRBJ2-1; D gene unclear. CDR3 nucleotides: TGTGCCAGCAGTCCCATGGACCGGAATGAGCAGTTCTTC. It specifies CASSPMDRNEQFF.